Listed below are T cell receptor beta chains from one sample, sequenced in a study of T-cell memory formation after mild COVID-19. One entry per CDR3 protein, called by TCRdb with MiXCR from the 5' RACE reads. The profile shows about 340,000 distinct CDR3 sequences, about 20% of them singletons. Sequencing was done on a sample of PBMCs or a T cell subset sorted from them (not recorded which). The receptors originated from a young man who had mild COVID-19 (a few samples of this study predate the infection). Cell type and time point are not known. The CDR3 runs from the conserved cysteine through the conserved F or W. The D gene is left open where the match is weak. Clone size is shown for a subset of rows, as once, few, many or a class of expanded clone.

CDR3,DNA,V,D,J,size
CASSVVARQETQYF,TGCGCCAGCAGCGTGGTGGCTAGACAAGAGACCCAGTACTTC,TRBV4-1,-,TRBJ2-5,-
CAISEEGSNTEAFF,TGTGCCATCAGTGAGGAGGGAAGCAACACTGAAGCTTTCTTT,TRBV10-3,-,TRBJ1-1,many
CASHSAPLNYGYTF,TGTGCCAGCCACTCAGCCCCGCTAAACTATGGCTACACCTTC,TRBV19,-,TRBJ1-2,-
CASSQSTGQPYYGYTF,TGCGCCAGCAGCCAGTCAACGGGACAGCCCTACTATGGCTACACCTTC,TRBV4-1,TRBD1,TRBJ1-2,-
CAWSVFGGSLAFF,TGTGCCTGGAGTGTATTCGGGGGGAGTCTGGCTTTCTTT,TRBV30,-,TRBJ1-1,-
CASSPGVYEQYF,TGTGCCAGCAGCCCCGGGGTGTACGAGCAGTACTTC,TRBV6-6,-,TRBJ2-7,-
CASSPGLAALETQYF,TGTGCCAGCAGCCCCGGACTAGCGGCATTAGAGACCCAGTACTTC,TRBV7-9,TRBD2,TRBJ2-5,few
CASSQLGTSDTGELFF,TGCGCCAGCAGCCAACTAGGGACTAGCGACACCGGGGAGCTGTTTTTT,TRBV4-1,TRBD2,TRBJ2-2,-
CASSVAIRQGGVGTEAFF,TGTGCCAGCAGCGTAGCCATTCGACAGGGAGGCGTGGGAACTGAAGCTTTCTTT,TRBV9,TRBD1,TRBJ1-1,-
CASSLVSGGAWEQFF,TGTGCCAGCAGTTTAGTAAGCGGGGGGGCCTGGGAGCAGTTCTTC,TRBV12-3/TRBV12-4,TRBD2,TRBJ2-1,few
CASSLSPSNYGYTF,TGTGCCAGCAGTTTATCGCCGTCTAACTATGGCTACACCTTC,TRBV27,-,TRBJ1-2,few
CASSSRAGSGNSPLHF,TGTGCCAGCAGTTCGAGGGCAGGGTCCGGTAATTCACCCCTCCACTTT,TRBV6-5,-,TRBJ1-6,many
CASSLSHTEAFF,TGTGCCAGCAGCTTATCACACACTGAAGCTTTCTTT,TRBV7-2,-,TRBJ1-1,-
CAISEAPFSGNTIYF,TGTGCCATCAGTGAGGCCCCTTTTTCTGGAAACACCATATATTTT,TRBV10-3,-,TRBJ1-3,many
CASRYRLAGLTDTQYF,TGTGCCAGCAGGTACAGACTAGCGGGCCTCACAGATACGCAGTATTTT,TRBV7-2,TRBD2,TRBJ2-3,many
CASSFWGPNTEAFF,TGTGCCAGCAGCTTCTGGGGCCCTAACACTGAAGCTTTCTTT,TRBV7-8,-,TRBJ1-1,few
CASSVSSTDTQYF,TGCGCCAGCAGCGTGAGCAGCACAGATACGCAGTATTTT,TRBV5-1,-,TRBJ2-3,many
CASSLVLAGAYTDTQYF,TGTGCCAGCAGCTTAGTCCTAGCGGGGGCGTACACAGATACGCAGTATTTT,TRBV7-2,TRBD2,TRBJ2-3,many
CASSIPTNTGELFF,TGTGCCAGTAGTATTCCTACGAACACCGGGGAGCTGTTTTTT,TRBV19,-,TRBJ2-2,-
CASSFDGATDTQYF,TGTGCCAGCAGCTTTGATGGGGCGACAGATACGCAGTATTTT,TRBV5-5,-,TRBJ2-3,few
CASTSEEDTGELFF,TGTGCCAGCACTTCCGAGGAGGACACCGGGGAGCTGTTTTTT,TRBV28,-,TRBJ2-2,few
CASSAGTSIADTQYF,TGTGCCAGCAGCGCCGGGACTAGCATTGCAGATACGCAGTATTTT,TRBV3-1,TRBD2,TRBJ2-3,-
CASSLWAGAMNTEAFF,TGTGCCAGCAGTTTGTGGGCAGGGGCCATGAACACTGAAGCTTTCTTT,TRBV12-3/TRBV12-4,-,TRBJ1-1,few
CASSRWGSNQPQHF,TGTGCCAGCAGCAGATGGGGGAGCAATCAGCCCCAGCATTTT,TRBV7-2,-,TRBJ1-5,few
CASSGTSSGRRDTQYF,TGCGCCAGCAGTGGAACCTCAAGCGGTCGTAGGGATACGCAGTATTTT,TRBV10-2,-,TRBJ2-3,-
CASSYSASNQPQHF,TGTGCCAGCAGTTACTCTGCCAGCAATCAGCCCCAGCATTTT,TRBV6-2/TRBV6-3,-,TRBJ1-5,-
CASSQEGASIQYF,TGTGCCAGCAGCCAAGAGGGGGCAAGCATTCAGTACTTC,TRBV3-1,-,TRBJ2-4,few
CSVADGLIGNQPQHF,TGCAGCGTTGCGGACGGTCTAATTGGCAATCAGCCCCAGCATTTT,TRBV29-1,-,TRBJ1-5,many
CASSLGFTGRNTEAFF,TGTGCCAGCAGCTTAGGGTTTACAGGCAGGAACACTGAAGCTTTCTTT,TRBV7-2,-,TRBJ1-1,few
CASSSNRGQVYGYTF,TGTGCCAGCAGCTCTAACCGGGGACAGGTCTATGGCTACACCTTC,TRBV11-2,TRBD1,TRBJ1-2,many
CSARVGGRSGYTF,TGCAGTGCTAGAGTTGGGGGGCGTAGCGGCTACACCTTC,TRBV20-1,-,TRBJ1-2,-
CASSEGWLVGTQYF,TGTGCCAGCAGCGAAGGGTGGCTAGTCGGGACCCAGTACTTC,TRBV3-1,-,TRBJ2-5,few
CASRVTPGIGTEAFF,TGTGCCAGCAGAGTAACCCCGGGAATTGGCACTGAAGCTTTCTTT,TRBV6-5,-,TRBJ1-1,-
CSARKESYSTDTQYF,TGCAGTGCTAGGAAGGAGAGTTATAGCACAGATACGCAGTATTTT,TRBV20-1,-,TRBJ2-3,-
CSARDERETYNEQFF,TGCAGTGCTAGAGATGAGCGGGAGACCTACAATGAGCAGTTCTTC,TRBV20-1,TRBD2,TRBJ2-1,many
CATSSDPQGGNTEAFF,TGTGCCACCAGCAGTGACCCACAGGGCGGTAACACTGAAGCTTTCTTT,TRBV15,-,TRBJ1-1,-
CASSPRPGTSGGTYEQYF,TGCGCCAGCAGCCCCCGTCCCGGGACTAGCGGGGGGACCTACGAGCAGTACTTC,TRBV5-1,TRBD2,TRBJ2-7,-
CASSLVLAGGRFSTQYF,TGTGCCAGCAGCTTAGTGTTGGCGGGGGGACGGTTCAGTACGCAGTATTTT,TRBV7-8,TRBD2,TRBJ2-3,many
CASSLGRTGWGMNTEAFF,TGTGCCAGCAGCTTAGGACGGACGGGATGGGGCATGAACACTGAAGCTTTCTTT,TRBV11-2,-,TRBJ1-1,few
CASSFGRTEKLFF,TGCGCCAGCAGCTTCGGACGGACAGAAAAACTGTTTTTT,TRBV5-1,-,TRBJ1-4,-
CATSRARASGNTIYF,TGTGCCACCAGCAGAGCCCGGGCCTCTGGAAACACCATATATTTT,TRBV15,-,TRBJ1-3,-
CASSLALSYGYTF,TGTGCCAGCAGCTTAGCTCTTAGCTATGGCTACACCTTC,TRBV11-2,-,TRBJ1-2,-
CASSYEGDTEAFF,TGTGCCAGCAGTTACGAGGGGGACACTGAAGCTTTCTTT,TRBV6-5,-,TRBJ1-1,-
CSARKAGGQDTGELFF,TGCAGTGCTAGAAAAGCGGGGGGGCAGGACACCGGGGAGCTGTTTTTT,TRBV20-1,TRBD2,TRBJ2-2,-